These T cell receptor beta chains were read from a single sample in a study of beta chain features in type 1 diabetes. Libraries were prepared by immunoSEQ multiplex PCR; TCRdb keeps only in-frame clonotypes and omits some of them. The sample lists 500,000 to 650,000 clones; around an eighth were seen once. Sequences were obtained from naive CD4+ T cells from blood. These receptors were collected from a man aged 25 to 40 with type 1 diabetes. The CDR3 runs from the conserved cysteine through the conserved F or W. The D gene is left open where the match is weak. For some rows the clone size is stated as once, few or many, or as a class when expanded; others skip it.

D gene,V gene,J gene,clone size,CDR3 DNA,CDR3 protein
NA,TRBV5-4,TRBJ2-3,many,TGTGCCAGCAGCTTGCTGGCAGATACGCAGTATTTT,CASSLLADTQYF
TRBD2,TRBV7-9,TRBJ2-1,few,TGTGCCAGCAGCTTAGCAACTAGCGGCTCCTACAATGAGCAGTTCTTC,CASSLATSGSYNEQFF
NA,TRBV19,TRBJ2-4,many,TGTGCCAGTACCACCCAGCAGGACAAAAACATTCAGTACTTC,CASTTQQDKNIQYF
NA,TRBV9,TRBJ1-4,NA,TGTGCCAGCAGCCCGGGAGGGATTAGTGAAAAACTGTTTTTT,CASSPGGISEKLFF
NA,TRBV2,TRBJ2-7,NA,TGTGCCAGCAGCGTGGACGGGGGACGCCACGAGCAGTACTTC,CASSVDGGRHEQYF
NA,TRBV5-4,TRBJ2-5,NA,TGTGCCAGCAGCCCCGATCAGGGCGTAGAGACCCAGTACTTC,CASSPDQGVETQYF
NA,TRBV10-3,TRBJ2-1,NA,TGTGCCATCAGTGAAGGAGGGCCCCGGGGCAATGAGCAGTTCTTC,CAISEGGPRGNEQFF
NA,TRBV7-2,TRBJ2-1,NA,TGTGCCAGCAGCTTAGACGCCTACAATGAGCAGTTCTTC,CASSLDAYNEQFF
NA,TRBV10-3,TRBJ1-5,NA,TGTGCCATCAGTGAGGGGCAGGGAGATCAGCCCCAGCATTTT,CAISEGQGDQPQHF
TRBD1,TRBV7-2,TRBJ2-7,NA,TGTGCCAGCAGCTTAGGTGGACAGGGCTACGAGCAGTACTTC,CASSLGGQGYEQYF
NA,TRBV11-3,TRBJ1-3,few,TGTGCCAGCAGCTTAGCAGCCTCTGGAAACACCATATATTTT,CASSLAASGNTIYF
NA,TRBV4-3,TRBJ1-3,few,TGCGCCAGCAGCCAAGATGCGGGGGATTACTCTGGAAACACCATATATTTT,CASSQDAGDYSGNTIYF
NA,TRBV6-1,TRBJ1-2,few,TGTGCCAGCCAACCAAGTCTGGATGGCTACACCTTC,CASQPSLDGYTF
NA,TRBV5-1,TRBJ2-3,NA,TGCGCCAGCAGCTTGGATTCGGGACACACAGATACGCAGTATTTT,CASSLDSGHTDTQYF
TRBD1,TRBV5-1,TRBJ1-2,few,TGCGCCAGCAGCTTGGTAGAGGGACAGAACTATGGCTACACCTTC,CASSLVEGQNYGYTF
NA,TRBV5-1,TRBJ2-7,few,TGCGCCAGCAGCTTGGAGGAAAAGGGGGGCTACGAGCAGTACTTC,CASSLEEKGGYEQYF
NA,TRBV6-1,TRBJ2-5,few,TGTGCCAGCAGTGAAGGGGGGACTCCACAAGAGACCCAGTACTTC,CASSEGGTPQETQYF
NA,TRBV6-5,TRBJ1-6,NA,TGTGCCAGCAGTTATTCTGGGATGGGATCACCCCTCCACTTT,CASSYSGMGSPLHF
NA,TRBV6-5,TRBJ1-6,NA,TGTGCCAGCAGTTACTCCTTGGACGGCTATAATTCACCCCTCCACTTT,CASSYSLDGYNSPLHF
NA,TRBV5-8,TRBJ1-5,NA,TGTGCCAGCAGCCCCAGGGGATCCCGGGATCAGCCCCAGCATTTT,CASSPRGSRDQPQHF
NA,TRBV18,TRBJ1-2,NA,TGTGCCAGCTCACCCGGACAGACTAACTATGGCTACACCTTC,CASSPGQTNYGYTF
NA,TRBV10-3,TRBJ1-5,few,TGTGCCATCAGTGGTCGGGAGGGGGGCAATCAGCCCCAGCATTTT,CAISGREGGNQPQHF
TRBD1,TRBV27,TRBJ2-3,NA,TGTGCCAGCAGTTCCACAGGGGGCACCTACGTTCAGTATTTT,CASSSTGGTYVQYF
NA,TRBV7-2,TRBJ2-1,few,TGTGCCAGCAGCCACCGGACAGTAGACAATGAGCAGTTCTTC,CASSHRTVDNEQFF
NA,TRBV5-8,TRBJ1-5,few,TGTGCCAGCAGCTTGGTCGTTGGCTGGATTAGGAATCAGCCCCAGCATTTT,CASSLVVGWIRNQPQHF
TRBD1,TRBV5-1,TRBJ1-6,few,TGCGCCAGCAGCTCGGGACAGGGGACGAATTCACCCCTCCACTTT,CASSSGQGTNSPLHF
NA,TRBV7-2,TRBJ2-6,NA,TGTGCCAGCAGCTCCCCCGCGGGGACGGCTGGGGCCAACGTCCTGACTTTC,CASSSPAGTAGANVLTF
NA,TRBV7-6,TRBJ1-5,NA,TGTGCCAGCAGCTTAGTTGCTGGGGCAAATCAGCCCCAGCATTTT,CASSLVAGANQPQHF
NA,TRBV9,TRBJ1-6,NA,TGTGCCAGCAGCGTAGGACCCGGCGGGGTCTTAGACTCACCCCTCCACTTT,CASSVGPGGVLDSPLHF
NA,TRBV6-5,TRBJ2-7,few,TGTGCCAGCAGTTACTCCTTGGACTACGAGCAGTACTTC,CASSYSLDYEQYF
NA,TRBV7-2,TRBJ2-5,few,TGTGCCAGCAGAATACCGGGGCAGACCCAGTACTTC,CASRIPGQTQYF
NA,TRBV6-6,TRBJ2-7,few,TGTGCCAGCAGTCCACCCGGAACAGGGTGGCACGAGCAGTACTTC,CASSPPGTGWHEQYF
TRBD1,TRBV19,TRBJ2-7,few,TGTGCCAGTAGTCAAGACAGGGTAGGCGTCGAGCAGTACTTC,CASSQDRVGVEQYF
NA,TRBV29-1,TRBJ2-2,NA,TGCAGCGTTGAAGATCTGGGGACCGGGGAGCTGTTTTTT,CSVEDLGTGELFF
NA,TRBV30,TRBJ2-3,few,TGTGCCTGGAGTCCCGGGACACTCACAGATACGCAGTATTTT,CAWSPGTLTDTQYF
NA,TRBV7-2,TRBJ1-5,NA,TGTGCCAGCAGCTTAGCGCTACCTCAGCCCCAGCATTTT,CASSLALPQPQHF
NA,TRBV5-1,TRBJ2-7,NA,TGCGCCAGCAGCTTGGAATTGCTGGGGTCCTACGAGCAGTACTTC,CASSLELLGSYEQYF
TRBD2,TRBV19,TRBJ2-4,NA,TGTGCCAGTAGTGCCGGACTAGCCTCAGCCAAAAACATTCAGTACTTC,CASSAGLASAKNIQYF
NA,TRBV4-2,TRBJ2-5,NA,TGTGCCAGCAGCCGCGGCACCGGGGAGTTACAAGAGACCCAGTACTTC,CASSRGTGELQETQYF
NA,TRBV10-3,TRBJ1-3,NA,TGTGCCATCAGTGGGACAGAAAATGGAAACACCATATATTTT,CAISGTENGNTIYF
NA,TRBV11-3,TRBJ2-3,NA,TGTGCCAGCAGCTTGGAAGGACAGTCCCTTACGCAGTATTTT,CASSLEGQSLTQYF
TRBD2,TRBV4-3,TRBJ2-3,NA,TGCGCCAGCAGCCAAGGGGGGACTACCCTCACAGATACGCAGTATTTT,CASSQGGTTLTDTQYF
TRBD1,TRBV4-3,TRBJ1-5,NA,TGCGCCAGCAGCCAAGATCGGGACAGAATGAATCAGCCCCAGCATTTT,CASSQDRDRMNQPQHF
TRBD2,TRBV7-2,TRBJ2-1,NA,TGTGCCAGCAGCTTATCCCCAGGGACTAACAATGAGCAGTTCTTC,CASSLSPGTNNEQFF
NA,TRBV25-1,TRBJ2-7,few,TGTGCCAGCTTTTCCGACAGAGGAAGGTCGTACTTC,CASFSDRGRSYF
NA,TRBV12-5,TRBJ2-1,few,TGTGCTAGTGGTTACACAGCTTACAATGAGCAGTTCTTC,CASGYTAYNEQFF
NA,TRBV10-3,TRBJ1-6,NA,TGTGCCATCAGTCTGACAGATAATTCACCCCTCCACTTT,CAISLTDNSPLHF
NA,TRBV4-2,TRBJ2-2,few,TGTGCCAGCAGCCAGTCCCCGGGGCAGAACACCGGGGAGCTGTTTTTT,CASSQSPGQNTGELFF
NA,TRBV6-5,TRBJ2-3,few,TGTGCCAGCAGCTTCGGCCGGGACACAGATACGCAGTATTTT,CASSFGRDTDTQYF
NA,TRBV7-9,TRBJ1-1,NA,TGTGCCAGCAGCTTAGTAAGTGAAGCTTTCTTT,CASSLVSEAFF
NA,TRBV7-9,TRBJ1-1,NA,TGTGCCAGCAGCTGGGCGGAGGGCACTGAAGCTTTCTTT,CASSWAEGTEAFF
TRBD2,TRBV7-2,TRBJ2-3,NA,TGTGCCAGCAGCTTAAACCTAGCGGGCACAGATACGCAGTATTTT,CASSLNLAGTDTQYF
TRBD1,TRBV7-2,TRBJ1-5,few,TGTGCCAGCTCCCCCAGGGGGAATCAGCCCCAGCATTTT,CASSPRGNQPQHF
NA,TRBV11-3,TRBJ2-2,NA,TGTGCCAGCAGCCGGACAGACAGGAATACCGGGGAGCTGTTTTTT,CASSRTDRNTGELFF
NA,TRBV27,TRBJ1-2,NA,TGTGCCAGCAGTTCCGGGGAACACTATGGCTACACCTTC,CASSSGEHYGYTF
NA,TRBV29-1,TRBJ2-1,few,TGCAGCGTTGATGGGGAAGGAGGCCTCACCCTATTCGCAAATGAGCAGTTCTTC,CSVDGEGGLTLFANEQFF
NA,TRBV7-9,TRBJ2-5,NA,TGTGCCAGCAGCTTAAAGGGAAATTGGCAGGTGCTGCAAGAGACCCAGTACTTC,CASSLKGNWQVLQETQYF
TRBD2,TRBV4-2,TRBJ2-1,few,TGTGCCAGCAGCCAAGGGCGGGGGATTGGGTATGAGCAGTTCTTC,CASSQGRGIGYEQFF
NA,TRBV28,TRBJ1-4,few,TGTGCCAGCAAAGGAAGCGGGAGCGAAAAACTGTTTTTT,CASKGSGSEKLFF